Detailed here is one T cell receptor beta chain. Repertoires were generated with immunoSEQ multiplex PCR, while TCRdb's copy carries only in-frame clones and drops some. The sample has under 200,000 clones, roughly 88% seen once; the top ten hold roughly 2%. Trimming removed 8 bases at V and 1 base at J, with 8 bases between. The CDR3 sequence is 12 residues long. Germline loops: CDR1 SNHLY, CDR2 FYNNEI. This sample stems from a study of blood T cell repertoires in COVID-19. About the study: Sites across the United States, Italy and Spain contributed samples from acute and convalescent COVID-19. PBMCs, B-cell-depleted T cells, or T cells provided the cDNA or gDNA that made up the material.

This TCR was recovered from a man between 18 and 29 years old with acute or convalescent COVID-19. The chain recombines TRBV2 with TRBJ2-5; the D gene is possibly TRBD2 (6 bases). Sample: peripheral blood. CDR3 region: CASRGIQETQYF. CDR3 DNA: TGTGCCAGCCGGGGGATCCAAGAGACCCAGTACTTC.